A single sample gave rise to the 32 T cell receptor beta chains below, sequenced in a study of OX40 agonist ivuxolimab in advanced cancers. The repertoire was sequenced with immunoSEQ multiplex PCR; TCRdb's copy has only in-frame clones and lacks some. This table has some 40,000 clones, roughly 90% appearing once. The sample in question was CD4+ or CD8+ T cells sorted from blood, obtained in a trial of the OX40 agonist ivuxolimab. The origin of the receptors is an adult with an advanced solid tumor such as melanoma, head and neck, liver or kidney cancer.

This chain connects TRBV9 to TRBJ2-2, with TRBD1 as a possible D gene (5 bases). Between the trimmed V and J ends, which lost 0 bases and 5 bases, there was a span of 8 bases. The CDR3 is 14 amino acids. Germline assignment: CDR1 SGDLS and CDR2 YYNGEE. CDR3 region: CASSVGDSTGELFF. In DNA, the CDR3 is TGTGCCAGCAGCGTAGGAGACAGTACCGGGGAGCTGTTTTTT.

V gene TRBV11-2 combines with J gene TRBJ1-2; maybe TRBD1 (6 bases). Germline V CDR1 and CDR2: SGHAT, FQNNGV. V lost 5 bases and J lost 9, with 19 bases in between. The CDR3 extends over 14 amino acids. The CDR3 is CASSLDRSLIRYTF. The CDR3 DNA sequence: TGTGCCAGCAGCCTCGACAGGTCGCTTATACGCTACACCTTC.

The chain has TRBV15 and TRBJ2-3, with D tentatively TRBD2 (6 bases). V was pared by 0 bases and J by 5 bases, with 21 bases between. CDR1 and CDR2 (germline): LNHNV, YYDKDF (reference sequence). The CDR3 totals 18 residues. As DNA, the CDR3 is TGTGCCACCAGCAGAGATCCCCAGTTGGGCGGGGTTGTAGATACGCAGTATTTT. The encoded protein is CATSRDPQLGGVVDTQYF.

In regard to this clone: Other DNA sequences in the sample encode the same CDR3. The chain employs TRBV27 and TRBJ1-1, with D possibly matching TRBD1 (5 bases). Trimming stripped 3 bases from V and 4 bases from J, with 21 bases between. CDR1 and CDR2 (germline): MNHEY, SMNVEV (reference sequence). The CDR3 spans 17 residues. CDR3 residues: CASSFLIPRDRVTEAFF. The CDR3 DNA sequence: TGTGCCAGCAGTTTTCTCATTCCCAGGGATAGGGTCACTGAAGCTTTCTTT.

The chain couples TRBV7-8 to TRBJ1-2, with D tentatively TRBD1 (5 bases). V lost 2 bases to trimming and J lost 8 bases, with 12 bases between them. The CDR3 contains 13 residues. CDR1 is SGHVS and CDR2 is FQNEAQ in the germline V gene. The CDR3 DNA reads TGTGCCAGCAGCTTATCGGGGGAACCAGGCTACACCTTC. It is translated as CASSLSGEPGYTF.

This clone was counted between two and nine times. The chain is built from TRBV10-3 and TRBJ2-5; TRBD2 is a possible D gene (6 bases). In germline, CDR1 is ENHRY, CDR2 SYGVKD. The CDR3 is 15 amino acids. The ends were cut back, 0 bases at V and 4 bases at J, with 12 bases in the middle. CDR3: CAISESEEGGETQYF. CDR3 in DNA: TGTGCCATCAGTGAGTCTGAGGAGGGAGGAGAGACCCAGTACTTC.

CDR3 DNA: TGCGCCAGCAGTGAGTTTGGGGCTGGGGAGCTGTTTTTT. Protein: CASSEFGAGELFF. The chain uses TRBV10-1 and TRBJ2-2; possible D gene TRBD1, 5 bases. Trimming shortened V by 1 base and J by 8 bases, and 8 bases separated the two germline ends. CDR1 and CDR2 from the germline V gene are WNHNN and SYGVQD (reference sequence). The CDR3 runs to 13 residues.

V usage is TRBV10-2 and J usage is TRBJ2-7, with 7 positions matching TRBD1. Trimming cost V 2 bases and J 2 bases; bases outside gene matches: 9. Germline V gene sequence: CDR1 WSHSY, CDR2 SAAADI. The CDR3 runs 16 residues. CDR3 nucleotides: TGCGCCAGCAGTGAGGCGATCGGGACAGAACCCTACGAGCAGTACTTC. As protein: CASSEAIGTEPYEQYF.

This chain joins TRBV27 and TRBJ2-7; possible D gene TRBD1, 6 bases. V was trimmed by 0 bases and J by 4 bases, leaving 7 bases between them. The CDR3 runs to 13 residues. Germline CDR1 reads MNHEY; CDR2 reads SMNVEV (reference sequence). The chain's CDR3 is CASSLSRGYEQYF. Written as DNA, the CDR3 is TGTGCCAGCAGTTTATCCAGGGGATACGAGCAGTACTTC.

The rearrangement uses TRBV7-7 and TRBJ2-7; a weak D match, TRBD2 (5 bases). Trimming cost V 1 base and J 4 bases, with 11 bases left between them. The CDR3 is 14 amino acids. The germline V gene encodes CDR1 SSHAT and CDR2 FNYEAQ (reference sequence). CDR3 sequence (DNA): TGTGCCAGCAGCTTAGAAGTGGGCGGGTACGAGCAGTACTTC. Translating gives CASSLEVGGYEQYF.

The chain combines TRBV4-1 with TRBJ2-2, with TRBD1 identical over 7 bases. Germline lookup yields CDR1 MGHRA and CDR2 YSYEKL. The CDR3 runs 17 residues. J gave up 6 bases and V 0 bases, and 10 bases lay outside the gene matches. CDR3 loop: CASSQELGTELSGELFF. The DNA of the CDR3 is TGCGCCAGCAGCCAAGAGCTAGGGACAGAACTTTCCGGGGAGCTGTTTTTT.

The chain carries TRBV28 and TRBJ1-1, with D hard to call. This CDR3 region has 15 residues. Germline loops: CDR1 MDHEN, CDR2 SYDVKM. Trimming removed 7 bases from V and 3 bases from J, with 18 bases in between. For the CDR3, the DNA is TGTGCCAGCACTTTCATCGGCGCAGGATACACTGAAGCTTTCTTT. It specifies CASTFIGAGYTEAFF.

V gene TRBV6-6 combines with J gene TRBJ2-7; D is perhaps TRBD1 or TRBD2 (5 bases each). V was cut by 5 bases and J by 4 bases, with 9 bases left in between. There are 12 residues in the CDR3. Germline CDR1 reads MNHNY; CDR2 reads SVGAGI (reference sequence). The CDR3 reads CASSPWGYEQYF. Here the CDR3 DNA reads TGTGCCAGCAGTCCCTGGGGGTACGAGCAGTACTTC.

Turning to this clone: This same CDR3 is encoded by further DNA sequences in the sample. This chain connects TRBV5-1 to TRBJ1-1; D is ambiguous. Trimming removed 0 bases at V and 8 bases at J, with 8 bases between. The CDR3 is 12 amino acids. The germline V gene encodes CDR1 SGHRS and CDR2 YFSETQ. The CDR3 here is CASSLGGPEAFF. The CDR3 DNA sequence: TGCGCCAGCAGCTTGGGTGGGCCCGAAGCTTTCTTT.

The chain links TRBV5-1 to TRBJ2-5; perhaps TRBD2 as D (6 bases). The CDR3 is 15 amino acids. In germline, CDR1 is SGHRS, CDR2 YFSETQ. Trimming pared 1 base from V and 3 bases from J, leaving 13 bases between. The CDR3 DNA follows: TGCGCCAGCAGCTTGTACCAGGCGGGGAAAGAGACCCAGTACTTC. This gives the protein CASSLYQAGKETQYF.

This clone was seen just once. CDR3 DNA: TGTGCCAGCAGCTCCCCTGCGCCGGAACTGTTTTTT. Translated, it gives CASSSPAPELFF. The chain has TRBV7-9 and TRBJ1-4; D is unclear. The V end lost 4 bases, the J end lost 12 bases, and 12 bases lay between the germline ends. The CDR3 is 12 amino acids. Germline loops: CDR1 SEHNR, CDR2 FQNEAQ (reference sequence). Full variable domain (missing parts from reference TRBV7-9 and TRBJ1-4): DTGVSQNPRHKITKRGQNVTFRCDPISEHNRLYWYRQTLGQGPEFLTYFQNEAQLEKSRLLSDRFSAERPKGSFSTLEIQRTEQGDSAMYLCASSSPAPELFFGSGTQLSVL.

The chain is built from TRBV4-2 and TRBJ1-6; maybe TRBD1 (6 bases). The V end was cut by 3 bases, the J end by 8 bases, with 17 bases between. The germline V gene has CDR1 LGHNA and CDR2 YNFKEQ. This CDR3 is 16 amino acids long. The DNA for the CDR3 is TGTGCCAGCAGCCACCAGGGGCCGCTTGGGGATTCACCCCTCCACTTT. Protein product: CASSHQGPLGDSPLHF.

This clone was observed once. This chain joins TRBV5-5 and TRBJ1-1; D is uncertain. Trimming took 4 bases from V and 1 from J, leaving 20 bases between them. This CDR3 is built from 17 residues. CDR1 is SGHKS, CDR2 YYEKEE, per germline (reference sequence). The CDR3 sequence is CASSPWFRSEGNTEAFF. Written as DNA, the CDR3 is TGTGCCAGCAGCCCCTGGTTTAGGAGCGAGGGGAACACTGAAGCTTTCTTT.

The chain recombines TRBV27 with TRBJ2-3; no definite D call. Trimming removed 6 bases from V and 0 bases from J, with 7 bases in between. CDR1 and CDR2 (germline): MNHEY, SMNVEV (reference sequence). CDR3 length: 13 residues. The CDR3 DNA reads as TGTGCCAGCAGGCTATATAGCACAGATACGCAGTATTTT. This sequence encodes CASRLYSTDTQYF.

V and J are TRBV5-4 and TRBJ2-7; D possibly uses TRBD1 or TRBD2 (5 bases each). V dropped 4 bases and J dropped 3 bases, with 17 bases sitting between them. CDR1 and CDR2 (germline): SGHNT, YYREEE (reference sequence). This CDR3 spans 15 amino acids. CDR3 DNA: TGTGCCAGCAGCCAAACCCCGGGACCAAACTACGAGCAGTACTTC. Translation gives CASSQTPGPNYEQYF.

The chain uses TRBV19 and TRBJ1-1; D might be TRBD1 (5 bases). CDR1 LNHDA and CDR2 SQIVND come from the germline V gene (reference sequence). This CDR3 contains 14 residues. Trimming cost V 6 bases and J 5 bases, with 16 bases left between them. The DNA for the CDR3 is TGTGCCAGTAGGAGCCCCGGGACGGGGACTGAAGCTTTCTTT. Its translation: CASRSPGTGTEAFF.

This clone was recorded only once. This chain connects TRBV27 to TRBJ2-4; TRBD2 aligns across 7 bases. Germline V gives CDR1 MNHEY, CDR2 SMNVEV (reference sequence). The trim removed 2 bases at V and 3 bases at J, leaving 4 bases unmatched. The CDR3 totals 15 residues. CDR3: CASSLTSAVKNIQYF. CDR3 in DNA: TGTGCCAGCAGTTTAACTAGCGCGGTCAAAAACATTCAGTACTTC.

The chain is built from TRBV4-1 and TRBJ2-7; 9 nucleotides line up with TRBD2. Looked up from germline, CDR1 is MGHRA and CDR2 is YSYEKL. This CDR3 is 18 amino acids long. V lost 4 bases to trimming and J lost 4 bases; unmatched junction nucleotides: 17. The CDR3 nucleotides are TGCGCCAGCAGCCTCCTGGGAGCCCCGGGACTAGCTCCTTACGAGCAGTACTTC. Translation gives CASSLLGAPGLAPYEQYF.

CDR3: CASSYEQGHYEQYF. The CDR3 region has the DNA TGTGCCAGCAGTTATGAACAGGGGCACTACGAGCAGTACTTC. The chain is built from TRBV6-5 and TRBJ2-7, with 7 bases lining up with TRBD1. Germline-derived CDR1 and CDR2 are MNHEY and SVGAGI. This CDR3 region has 14 residues. V shed 3 bases and J 3 bases; nucleotides not matched to a gene: 5.

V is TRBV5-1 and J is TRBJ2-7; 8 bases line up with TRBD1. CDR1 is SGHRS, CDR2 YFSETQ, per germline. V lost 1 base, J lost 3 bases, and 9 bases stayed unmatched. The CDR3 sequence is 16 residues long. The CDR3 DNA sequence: TGCGCCAGCAGCTTGTCGGGGACAGGAAGGGTCTACGAGCAGTACTTC. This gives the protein CASSLSGTGRVYEQYF. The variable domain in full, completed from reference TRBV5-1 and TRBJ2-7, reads KAGVTQTPRYLIKTRGQQVTLSCSPISGHRSVSWYQQTPGQGLQFLFEYFSETQRNKGNFPGRFSGRQFSNSRSEMNVSTLELGDSALYLCASSLSGTGRVYEQYFGPGTRLTVT.

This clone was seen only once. DNA of the CDR3: TGTGCCAGCATGAGCGGGTGGGGGGACAATGAGCAGTTCTTC. Its translation is CASMSGWGDNEQFF. This chain links TRBV6-5 with TRBJ2-1; possible D gene TRBD2, 6 bases. Trimming stripped 7 bases from V and 5 bases from J, with 15 bases between. The CDR3 length is 14 residues. In germline, CDR1 is MNHEY, CDR2 SVGAGI.

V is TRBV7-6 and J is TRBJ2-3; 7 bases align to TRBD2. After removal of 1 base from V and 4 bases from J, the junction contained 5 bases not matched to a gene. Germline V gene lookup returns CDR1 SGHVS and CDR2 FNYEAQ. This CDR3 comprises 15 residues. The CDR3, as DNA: TGTGCCAGCAGCTTAGAGGAGGGAGGGCCAGATACGCAGTATTTT. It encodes CASSLEEGGPDTQYF.

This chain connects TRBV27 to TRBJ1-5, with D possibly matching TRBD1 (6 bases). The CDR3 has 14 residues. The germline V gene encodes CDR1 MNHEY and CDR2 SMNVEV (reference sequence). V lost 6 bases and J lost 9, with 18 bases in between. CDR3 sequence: CASSADRTSRPQHF. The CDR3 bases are TGTGCCAGCAGCGCCGACAGGACCAGTAGGCCCCAGCATTTT.

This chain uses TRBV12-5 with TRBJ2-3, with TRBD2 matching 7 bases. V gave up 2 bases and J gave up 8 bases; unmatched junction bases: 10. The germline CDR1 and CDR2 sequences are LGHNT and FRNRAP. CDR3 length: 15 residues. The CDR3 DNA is TGTGCTAGTGGTTTGCCGTCCTTGTCGGGAGGTACGCAGTATTTT. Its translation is CASGLPSLSGGTQYF.

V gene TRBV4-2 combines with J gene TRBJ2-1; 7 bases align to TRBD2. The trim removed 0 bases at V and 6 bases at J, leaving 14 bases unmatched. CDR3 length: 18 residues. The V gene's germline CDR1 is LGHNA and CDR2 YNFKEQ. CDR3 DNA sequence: TGTGCCAGCAGCCAAGAACTTATAGGCGGGGGAGCCCGCAATGAGCAGTTCTTC. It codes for CASSQELIGGGARNEQFF.

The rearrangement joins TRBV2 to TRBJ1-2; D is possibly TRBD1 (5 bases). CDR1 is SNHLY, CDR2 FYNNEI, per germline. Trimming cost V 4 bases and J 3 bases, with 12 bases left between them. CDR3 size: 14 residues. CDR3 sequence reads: CASSGSGGDYGYTF. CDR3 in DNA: TGTGCCAGCAGTGGAAGTGGGGGGGACTATGGCTACACCTTC. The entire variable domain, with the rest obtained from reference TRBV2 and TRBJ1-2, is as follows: EPEVTQTPSHQVTQMGQEVILRCVPISNHLYFYWYRQILGQKVEFLVSFYNNEISEKSEIFDDQFSVERPDGSNFTLKIRSTKLEDSAMYFCASSGSGGDYGYTFGSGTRLTVV.

DNA of the CDR3: TGTGCCAGCAGCGTAGGGCACCCGAACACTGAAGCTTTCTTT. This sequence encodes CASSVGHPNTEAFF. The V gene is TRBV9, the J gene TRBJ1-1; the D is unclear. Germline V gene sequence: CDR1 SGDLS, CDR2 YYNGEE. Trimming left V 0 bases short and J 1 base short, with 7 bases between. This CDR3 is built from 14 residues.